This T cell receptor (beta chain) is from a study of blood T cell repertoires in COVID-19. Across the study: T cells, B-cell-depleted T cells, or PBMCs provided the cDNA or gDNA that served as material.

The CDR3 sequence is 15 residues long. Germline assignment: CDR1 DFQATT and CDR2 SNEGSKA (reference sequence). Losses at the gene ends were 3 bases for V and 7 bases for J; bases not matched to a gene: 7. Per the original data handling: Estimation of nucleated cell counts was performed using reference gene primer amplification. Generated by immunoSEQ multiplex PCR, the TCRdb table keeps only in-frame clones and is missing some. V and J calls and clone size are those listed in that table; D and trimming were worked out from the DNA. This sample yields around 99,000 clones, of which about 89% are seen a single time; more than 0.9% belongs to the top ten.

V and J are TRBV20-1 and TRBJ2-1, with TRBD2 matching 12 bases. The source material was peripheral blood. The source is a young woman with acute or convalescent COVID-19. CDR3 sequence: CSASGLAGGPNEQFF. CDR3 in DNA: TGCAGTGCTAGTGGGCTAGCGGGAGGGCCGAATGAGCAGTTCTTC.